This paragraph reports one T cell receptor (beta chain). The data stem from a study of blood T cell repertoires in COVID-19. Data came from immunoSEQ multiplex PCR; TCRdb stores just in-frame clones and leaves some out. The repertoire holds some 150,000 clones, with 80% to 90% as singletons. The germline V gene has CDR1 LGHDT and CDR2 YNNKEL (reference sequence). The CDR3 length is 16 residues. Trimming cost V 1 base and J 2 bases; bases outside gene matches: 3. V usage is TRBV3-1 (or the pseudogene TRBV3-2) and J usage is TRBJ1-5; 9 nucleotides match TRBD1. Sequenced: peripheral blood. This receptor was taken from a woman in her 70s with acute or convalescent COVID-19. The CDR3 sequence is CASSQGWTGGNQPQHF. CDR3 DNA sequence: TGTGCCAGCAGCCAAGGGTGGACAGGGGGCAATCAGCCCCAGCATTTT.